Following are 27 T cell receptor beta chains from one sample sequenced in a study of T cells in women clearing cervical HPV infection. Generated by immunoSEQ multiplex PCR, the TCRdb table keeps only in-frame clones and is missing some. Its table lists over 30,000 clones. The sequenced sample consisted of blood buffy coat. These receptor sequences come from a woman between 18 and 70 years old with a cervical HPV16 infection that either progressed to CIN3+ or cleared (not recorded which).

With respect to this clone: The read finishes 3 residues shy of the CDR3 end, and the germline J gene is used to complete it. The chain couples TRBV5-1 to TRBJ2-2, with 7 bases that match TRBD1. This CDR3 has 14 residues. Germline CDR1 is SGHRS and CDR2 is YFSETQ. The V gene end was trimmed by 4 bases and the J gene end by 7 bases; junction bases not matched to a gene: 7. CDR3 DNA, as far as it was read: TGCGCCAGCAGCCAGGGGGTTCGGGGCGGGGAG. Residues: CASSQGVRGGE. The entire CDR3 protein reads CASSQGVRGGELFF.

The CDR3 reads CASSFPGLAGEQFF. CDR3 DNA (partial): TGTGCCAGCAGTTTTCCGGGACTAGCCGGTGAG. The chain recombines TRBV7-9 with TRBJ2-1; the match to TRBD2 covers 9 bases. The CDR3 end falls 3 residues outside the read, so it is completed with the germline J gene. This CDR3 is built from 14 residues. V lost 6 bases to trimming and J lost 9 bases; unmatched junction nucleotides: 9. CDR1 is SEHNR and CDR2 is FQNEAQ in the germline V gene (reference sequence).

Notes on this clone: Coverage ceases 3 residues before the CDR3 finishes, and the germline J gene fills in the end. The chain couples TRBV2 to TRBJ2-2, with D perhaps matching TRBD1 (5 bases). Trimming left V 3 bases short and J 5 bases short, with 10 bases between. CDR1 and CDR2 (germline): SNHLY, FYNNEI. This CDR3 has 14 amino acids. CDR3 DNA (partial): TGTGCCAGCAGTGAGCAGGGTGGAACCGGGGAG. It yields the protein CASSEQGGTGE. The whole CDR3 protein reads CASSEQGGTGELFF.

Remarks on this clone: The CDR3 goes on 3 residues after the read ends, and that part is filled in from the germline J gene. The chain recombines TRBV6-4 with TRBJ2-3; D gene ambiguous. The germline CDR1 and CDR2 sequences are MRHNA and SNTAGT. V was trimmed by 6 bases and J by 2 bases, leaving 9 bases between them. This CDR3 is 13 amino acids long. CDR3 amino acids: CASSAADTDTQYF. The CDR3 bases that were read are TGTGCCAGCAGCGCCGCGGACACAGATACG.

With respect to this clone: The read gets to within 3 residues of the CDR3 end, and the germline J gene fills in the rest. This sequence joins TRBV6-4 and TRBJ2-6; D unresolved. This CDR3 contains 15 residues. The V gene's germline CDR1 is MRHNA and CDR2 SNTAGT. V lost 2 bases and J lost 0, with 5 bases in between. CDR3 in amino acids: CASSDEPSGANVLTF. The part of the CDR3 DNA that was read is TGTGCCAGCAGTGACGAGCCCTCTGGGGCCAACGTC.

Regarding this clone: Read sequence stops 3 residues before the CDR3 end, and the germline J gene provides the missing end. The rearrangement joins TRBV20-1 to TRBJ1-2; D unclear. Germline-derived CDR1 and CDR2 are DFQATT and SNEGSKA (reference sequence). V lost 3 bases and J 6 bases, leaving 14 bases between the germline ends. CDR3 length equals 13 residues. The covered CDR3 bases are TGCAGTGCTAGTATGGCAGGATTTCATGGC. Protein sequence: CSASMAGFHG. The whole CDR3 sequence is CSASMAGFHGYTF.

About this clone itself: The read ends 3 residues shy of where the CDR3 ends; the end is completed using the germline J gene. The chain recombines TRBV28 with TRBJ1-2; D is possibly TRBD1 (5 bases). Germline lookup yields CDR1 MDHEN and CDR2 SYDVKM. This CDR3 comprises 15 residues. The CDR3 protein is CATWGVTSNTGGYTF. The covered CDR3 bases are TGTGCCACCTGGGGGGTTACATCGAATACGGGAGGC.

Note on this clone: The read comes to an end 3 residues before the CDR3 does, leaving the germline J gene to fill in the end. V usage is TRBV29-1 and J usage is TRBJ2-3, with D perhaps matching TRBD1 (6 bases). Germline V CDR1 and CDR2: SQVTM, ANQGSEA. This CDR3 is 16 amino acids long. V lost 6 bases to trimming and J lost 2 bases, with 21 bases between them. CDR3 sequence: CSVAGTPSKPTDTQYF. Incomplete CDR3 DNA: TGCAGCGTCGCCGGGACACCCTCGAAGCCCACAGATACG.

To note about this clone: The read comes to an end 3 residues before the CDR3 does, leaving the germline J gene to fill in the end. The V call is TRBV5-6, the J call TRBJ2-5, with TRBD2 matching 8 bases. The CDR3 totals 14 residues. CDR1 and CDR2 (germline): SGHDT, YYEEEE. The J segment lost 2 bases and the V segment lost 6 bases, leaving 6 bases of the junction unmatched. CDR3 DNA (partial): TGTGCCAGCACCTGGACTAGCCGTCAAGAGACC. This sequence encodes CASTWTSRQET. In full, the CDR3 is CASTWTSRQETQYF.

A word on this clone: The CDR3 is cut off 3 residues early in the read; its end comes from the germline J gene. J is TRBJ2-5 and V is TRBV7-9; TRBD2 agrees at 13 bases. This CDR3 has 15 amino acids. V shed 7 bases and J 2 bases; nucleotides not matched to a gene: 4. In germline, CDR1 is SEHNR, CDR2 FQNEAQ (reference sequence). The sequenced part of the CDR3 DNA is TGTGCCAGCACCGGGACTAGCGGGATTCAAGAGACC. Protein: CASTGTSGIQET. The CDR3 in its entirety is CASTGTSGIQETQYF.

Remarks on this clone: Sequencing ends 3 residues short of the CDR3 end; the germline J gene provides the rest. The chain has TRBV2 and TRBJ1-5; 11 bases map to TRBD1. The CDR3 contains 14 residues. Germline CDR1 SNHLY, CDR2 FYNNEI. The CDR3 sequence is CACTRGTGGPPQHF. The part of the CDR3 DNA that was read is TGTGCCTGTACGCGGGGGACAGGGGGTCCTCCC.

Concerning this clone itself: Coverage ceases 3 residues before the CDR3 finishes, and the germline J gene fills in the end. This chain joins TRBV2 and TRBJ2-7, with 7 bases fitting TRBD1. The CDR3 runs 12 residues. V lost 8 bases and J lost 1; bases outside the gene matches: 2. CDR1 and CDR2 from the germline V gene are SNHLY and FYNNEI. The part of the CDR3 DNA that was read is TGTGCCAGCGGGGGACAGTCCTACGAG. It yields the protein CASGGQSYE. The entire CDR3 protein reads CASGGQSYEQYF.

A word on this clone: From the germline J gene comes the end of the CDR3, since the read stops 3 residues before it. The V and J genes are TRBV5-1 and TRBJ2-3, with 10 bases identical to TRBD2. V shed 5 bases and J 0 bases; nucleotides not matched to a gene: 6. Germline CDR1 reads SGHRS; CDR2 reads YFSETQ. The CDR3 consists of 16 residues. The covered CDR3 bases are TGCGCCAGCAGTCGAAGCGGGGGGGCGAGCACAGATACG. This encodes CASSRSGGASTDT. The entire CDR3 protein reads CASSRSGGASTDTQYF.

Of note for this clone: The CDR3 extends 3 residues past the end of the read, so its final part is completed from the germline J gene. The rearrangement links TRBV14 to TRBJ2-2; TRBD1 aligns across 9 bases. The V gene's germline CDR1 is SGHDN and CDR2 FVKESK. V gave up 5 bases and J gave up 7 bases; unmatched junction bases: 11. The CDR3 is made up of 16 amino acids. The covered CDR3 bases are TGTGCCAGCAGCAACGCCCGGGACAGGGCGAACGGGGAG. It encodes CASSNARDRANGE. The entire CDR3 protein reads CASSNARDRANGELFF.

In regard to this clone: The read stops 3 residues short of the end of the CDR3; the missing end is completed from the germline J gene. The chain has TRBV11-1 and TRBJ1-1; 8 bases are shared with TRBD1. Unmatched junction bases numbered 3, after V lost 4 bases and J lost 5 bases. The CDR3 contains 13 residues. In germline, CDR1 is SGHAT, CDR2 FQDESV (reference sequence). Here the CDR3 reads CASSSQGGTEAFF. The CDR3 DNA, read in part, is TGTGCCAGCAGCTCACAGGGGGGTACTGAA.

As regards this clone: The CDR3 end falls 3 residues outside the read, so it is completed with the germline J gene. The chain links TRBV5-1 to TRBJ1-1; D perhaps matches TRBD1 (5 bases). The CDR3 is 14 residues long. Trimming removed 4 bases at V and 7 bases at J, with 17 bases between. Germline V gives CDR1 SGHRS, CDR2 YFSETQ. CDR3 in amino acids: CASSVDLGAIEAFF. CDR3 DNA, as far as it was read: TGCGCCAGCAGCGTGGACCTTGGGGCGATTGAA.

Worth noting for this clone: The read terminates 3 residues before the CDR3 end, so the remaining end is supplied by the germline J gene. V gene TRBV20-1 combines with J gene TRBJ2-5; 7 nucleotides line up with TRBD1. Germline lookup yields CDR1 DFQATT and CDR2 SNEGSKA (reference sequence). This CDR3 has 15 amino acids. V was pared by 5 bases and J by 2 bases, with 11 bases of the junction left unmatched. CDR3 amino acids: CSAADPTGSQETQYF. Partial CDR3 DNA: TGCAGTGCTGCCGACCCGACAGGGTCTCAAGAGACC.

About this clone itself: The read finishes 3 residues shy of the CDR3 end, and the germline J gene is used to complete it. The rearrangement uses TRBV10-1 and TRBJ2-2, with D perhaps TRBD1 (5 bases). The CDR3 runs to 14 residues. Trimming removed 6 bases at V and 3 bases at J, with 11 bases between. CDR1 is WNHNN and CDR2 is SYGVQD in the germline V gene (reference sequence). This CDR3 reads CASSTGRDTGELFF. The covered CDR3 bases are TGCGCCAGCAGCACAGGTCGAGACACCGGGGAG.

About this clone itself: The read comes to an end 3 residues before the CDR3 does, leaving the germline J gene to fill in the end. V is TRBV10-3 and J is TRBJ2-5; D is perhaps TRBD1 (5 bases). Deletions cut 2 bases from V and 5 bases from J, with 15 bases between. The CDR3 is 15 amino acids. CDR1 and CDR2 from the germline V gene are ENHRY and SYGVKD. CDR3 region: CAISEPGLSGETQYF. The sequenced CDR3 bases are TGTGCCATCAGTGAGCCCGGCCTATCAGGGGAGACC.

Turning to this clone: The CDR3 end falls 3 residues outside the read, so it is completed with the germline J gene. The chain has TRBV7-8 and TRBJ2-1; D perhaps matches TRBD1 (6 bases). There are 12 residues in the CDR3. V was trimmed by 3 bases and J by 9 bases, leaving 9 bases between them. From germline, CDR1 is SGHVS and CDR2 FQNEAQ. CDR3 loop: CASSLDSLEQFF. The part of the CDR3 DNA that was read is TGTGCCAGCAGCTTGGACAGCCTTGAG. Full variable domain (rest looked up from reference TRBV7-8 and TRBJ2-1): GAGVSQSPRYKVAKRGQDVALRCDPISGHVSLFWYQQALGQGPEFLTYFQNEAQLDKSGLPSDRFFAERPEGSVSTLKIQRTQQEDSAVYLCASSLDSLEQFFGPGTRLTVL.

For this clone: The read ends 3 residues shy of where the CDR3 ends; the end is completed using the germline J gene. The V gene is TRBV9, the J gene TRBJ2-7, with 10 bases matching TRBD2. Trimming removed 4 bases from V and 3 bases from J; junction bases left unmatched: 13. CDR3 length equals 17 residues. The germline V gene encodes CDR1 SGDLS and CDR2 YYNGEE. The sequenced part of the CDR3 DNA is TGTGCCAGCAGCCCCCGGGGGGCTAGCGGGGGTTTCTACGAG. Protein: CASSPRGASGGFYE. The full CDR3 protein is CASSPRGASGGFYEQYF.

As to this clone: The missing CDR3 end, 3 residues past where the read stops, is filled in from the germline J gene. This chain joins TRBV5-1 and TRBJ2-5; D possibly corresponds to TRBD2 (5 bases). The CDR3 covers 14 residues. Germline V CDR1 and CDR2: SGHRS, YFSETQ. Trimming shortened V by 4 bases and J by 1 base, and 11 bases separated the two germline ends. The sequenced part of the CDR3 DNA is TGCGCCAGCAGCCGGGGTAATCCCCAAGAGACC. Translation: CASSRGNPQET. The complete CDR3 reads CASSRGNPQETQYF.

On this clone: The read gets to within 3 residues of the CDR3 end, and the germline J gene fills in the rest. This chain links TRBV2 with TRBJ2-7; maybe TRBD2 (5 bases). The CDR3 loop spans 11 amino acids. V shed 7 bases and J shed 3 bases, with 7 bases lying between them. Germline V gene data show CDR1 as SNHLY and CDR2 as FYNNEI. The CDR3 bases that were read are TGTGCCAGCAACGAGGGCTACGAG. Amino acid sequence: CASNEGYE. The complete CDR3 protein is CASNEGYEQYF.

In the case of this clone: From the germline J gene comes the end of the CDR3, since the read stops 3 residues before it. V gene TRBV29-1 combines with J gene TRBJ1-2; tentatively, D is TRBD1 (5 bases). Trimming took off 3 bases at V and 0 bases at J, with 11 bases between the two ends. The length of the CDR3 is 14 residues. Germline-derived CDR1 and CDR2 are SQVTM and ANQGSEA. Partial CDR3 DNA: TGCAGCGTTGACGAGACAGCCCCTAACTATGGC. Its translation: CSVDETAPNYG. The CDR3 reads in full as CSVDETAPNYGYTF.

Regarding this clone: Its ends do not fully match the called genes, so a read error is possible. The sequenced part of the CDR3 DNA is TGCAGTGCCCCGGACAGGAACCCTGAA. Amino acid sequence: CSAPDRNPE. The full CDR3 is CSAPDRNPEAFF. The chain is built from TRBV20-1 and TRBJ1-1; 7 nucleotides line up with TRBD1. The sequence runs out 3 residues before the end of the CDR3; the remainder is reconstructed from the germline J gene. The CDR3 sequence is 12 residues long. CDR1 DFQATT and CDR2 SNEGSKA come from the germline V gene (reference sequence).

As regards this clone: The read gets to within 3 residues of the CDR3 end, and the germline J gene fills in the rest. V and J are TRBV5-1 and TRBJ1-1; the D gene is possibly TRBD1 (5 bases). Germline V lookup: CDR1 SGHRS, CDR2 YFSETQ. Deletions cut 0 bases from V and 4 bases from J, with 7 bases between. There are 13 residues in the CDR3. Incomplete CDR3 DNA: TGCGCCAGCAGCTTGGAGCAGGGCACTGAA. Translation: CASSLEQGTE. The entire CDR3 protein is CASSLEQGTEAFF.

A word on this clone: The CDR3 extends 3 residues past the end of the read, so its final part is completed from the germline J gene. The chain carries TRBV18 and TRBJ1-5; 8 bases line up with TRBD1. The CDR3 loop spans 15 amino acids. Trimming at V came to 6 bases and at J to 6 bases, leaving 10 bases not matched to a gene. Germline CDR1 reads KGHSH; CDR2 reads LQKENI. CDR3 amino acids: CASSFGQGASQPQHF. Partial CDR3 DNA: TGTGCCAGCTCGTTCGGGCAGGGGGCGAGTCAGCCC.